This TCR beta chain was retrieved from a study of identical twins. This clonotype was seen repeatedly, ten times or more. The target antigen is unknown. At one end, the junction sequence differs from germline, possibly due to a read error. The study's findings and limits: Shared out-of-frame alpha sequences (those common to twins) showed excess low generation probability. Twins' surplus sharing was weaker for beta out-of-frame sequences. Model-predicted out-of-frame TCR alpha sharing fell below observed values in monozygotic twins.

The CDR3 covers 14 residues. TCRdb re-called the 5' RACE reads with MiXCR, one entry per CDR3 protein. This table has some 1,700,000 distinct CDR3 sequences, about 32% appearing once. V usage is TRBV12-3 or TRBV12-4 and J usage is TRBJ2-7, with TRBD2 matching over 10 bases. The TCR originated in a newborn girl in good health. The sample was cord blood. CDR3 loop: CASSLAGGSYEQYF. The CDR3 bases are TGTGCCAGCAGCTTAGCGGGAGGCTCCTACGAGCAGTACTTC.